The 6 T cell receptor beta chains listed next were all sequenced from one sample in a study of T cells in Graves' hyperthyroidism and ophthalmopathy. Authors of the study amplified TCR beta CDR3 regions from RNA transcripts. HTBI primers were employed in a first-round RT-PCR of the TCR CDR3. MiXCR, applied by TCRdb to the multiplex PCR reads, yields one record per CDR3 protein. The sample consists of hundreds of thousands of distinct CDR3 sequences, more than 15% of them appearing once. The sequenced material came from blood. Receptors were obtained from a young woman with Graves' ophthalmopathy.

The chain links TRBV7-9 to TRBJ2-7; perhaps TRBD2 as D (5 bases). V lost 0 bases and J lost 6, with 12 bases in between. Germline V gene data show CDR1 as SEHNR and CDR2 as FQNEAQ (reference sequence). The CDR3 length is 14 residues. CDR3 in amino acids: CASSLAVPGSEQYF. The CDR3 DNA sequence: TGTGCCAGCAGCTTAGCGGTTCCGGGATCCGAGCAGTACTTC.

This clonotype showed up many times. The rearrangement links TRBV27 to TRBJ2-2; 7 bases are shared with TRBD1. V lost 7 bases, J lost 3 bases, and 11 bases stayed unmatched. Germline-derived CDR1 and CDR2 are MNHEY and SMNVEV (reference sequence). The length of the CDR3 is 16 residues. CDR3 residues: CASTPTWTGYTGELFF. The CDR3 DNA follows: TGTGCCAGCACCCCTACCTGGACAGGTTACACCGGGGAGCTGTTTTTT.

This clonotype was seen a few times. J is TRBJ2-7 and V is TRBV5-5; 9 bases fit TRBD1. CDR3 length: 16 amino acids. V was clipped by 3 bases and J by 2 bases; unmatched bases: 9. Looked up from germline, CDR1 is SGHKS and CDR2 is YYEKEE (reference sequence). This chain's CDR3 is CASSYYLGTGTYEQYF. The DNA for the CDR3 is TGTGCCAGCAGCTATTACTTGGGGACAGGGACCTACGAGCAGTACTTC.

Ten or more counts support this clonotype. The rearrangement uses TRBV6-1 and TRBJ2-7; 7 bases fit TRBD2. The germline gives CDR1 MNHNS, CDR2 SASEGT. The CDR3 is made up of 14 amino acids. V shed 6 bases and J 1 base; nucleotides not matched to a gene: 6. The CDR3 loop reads CASRRKRDSYEQYF. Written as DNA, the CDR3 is TGTGCCAGCAGAAGGAAGCGGGATTCCTACGAGCAGTACTTC.

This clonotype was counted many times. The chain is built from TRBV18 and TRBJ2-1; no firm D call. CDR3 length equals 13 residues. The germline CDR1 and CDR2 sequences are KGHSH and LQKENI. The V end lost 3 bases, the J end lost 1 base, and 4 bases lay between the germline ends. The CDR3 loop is CASSPQSYNEQFF. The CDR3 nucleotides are TGTGCCAGCTCACCTCAGTCCTACAATGAGCAGTTCTTC. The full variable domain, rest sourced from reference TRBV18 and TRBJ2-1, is NAGVMQNPRHLVRRRGQEARLRCSPMKGHSHVYWYRQLPEEGLKFMVYLQKENIIDESGMPKERFSAEFPKEGPSILRIQQVVRGDSAAYFCASSPQSYNEQFFGPGTRLTVL.

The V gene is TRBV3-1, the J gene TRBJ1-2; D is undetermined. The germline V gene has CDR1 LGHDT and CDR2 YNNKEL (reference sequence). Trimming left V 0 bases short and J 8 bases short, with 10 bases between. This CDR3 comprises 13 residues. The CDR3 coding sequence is TGTGCCAGCAGCCAAGATAGAGCCCTGGGCTACACCTTC. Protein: CASSQDRALGYTF.